This entry lists 14 T cell receptor beta chains sequenced from one sample in a study of T cells in Graves' hyperthyroidism and ophthalmopathy. What was amplified from RNA transcripts were TCR beta CDR3 regions. When the TCR CDR3 underwent first-round RT-PCR, the HTBI primer set was used. From the multiplex PCR reads, TCRdb called clonotypes with MiXCR, one entry per CDR3 protein. The repertoire holds approximately 200,000 distinct CDR3 sequences, with around 17% as singletons. The sequencing sample was made of blood. Source of these receptors: a middle-aged man with Graves' hyperthyroidism.

At least ten counts were recorded for this clonotype. The V call is TRBV18, the J call TRBJ2-5; tentative D call: TRBD1 (7 bases). Trimming shortened V by 6 bases and J by 7 bases, and 18 bases separated the two germline ends. From germline, CDR1 is KGHSH and CDR2 LQKENI. The CDR3 is 14 residues long. The CDR3: CASSRGTAAGTQYF. CDR3 nucleotide sequence: TGTGCCAGCTCCCGGGGGACAGCCGCTGGGACCCAGTACTTC.

This clonotype was seen at least ten times. The V gene is TRBV28, the J gene TRBJ2-3; 11 bases are a match to TRBD2. CDR1 MDHEN and CDR2 SYDVKM come from the germline V gene. V gave up 7 bases and J gave up 3 bases; unmatched junction bases: 6. The CDR3 is 15 amino acids. CDR3 protein: CASIVRLAGTDTQYF. The CDR3, as DNA: TGTGCCAGCATTGTACGACTAGCGGGGACAGATACGCAGTATTTT.

The table lists this clonotype with many counts. V and J are TRBV5-6 and TRBJ2-7; D remains unclear. Germline loops: CDR1 SGHDT, CDR2 YYEEEE. The CDR3 loop spans 15 amino acids. The germline V and J ends were trimmed by 1 base and 2 bases, with 13 bases remaining between them. The CDR3 DNA follows: TGTGCCAGCAGCTTGAGCGTCCACGTCACCTACGAGCAGTACTTC. It translates to CASSLSVHVTYEQYF.

Many counts were recorded for this clonotype. The chain carries TRBV12-3 or TRBV12-4 and TRBJ1-1; D perhaps matches TRBD1 (5 bases). The CDR3 is made up of 14 amino acids. The V gene lost 3 bases and the J gene lost 6 bases, with 14 bases spanning the gap. The CDR3 protein is CASSLGRGWSEAFF. CDR3 sequence (DNA): TGTGCCAGCAGTTTGGGACGGGGGTGGTCTGAAGCTTTCTTT.

This clonotype was detected ten times or more. J is TRBJ2-2 and V is TRBV5-1; D tentatively reads TRBD1 or TRBD2 (5 bases each). V was cut by 3 bases and J by 2 bases, with 14 bases left in between. This CDR3 has 16 amino acids. CDR1 and CDR2 (germline): SGHRS, YFSETQ. The CDR3 loop is CASSWDPLSNTGELFF. DNA for the CDR3: TGCGCCAGCAGCTGGGACCCCCTTTCCAACACCGGGGAGCTGTTTTTT. Based on the CDR3 plus reference TRBV5-1 and TRBJ2-2, the full variable domain is KAGVTQTPRYLIKTRGQQVTLSCSPISGHRSVSWYQQTPGQGLQFLFEYFSETQRNKGNFPGRFSGRQFSNSRSEMNVSTLELGDSALYLCASSWDPLSNTGELFFGEGSRLTVL.

This clonotype was seen many times. V usage is TRBV2 and J usage is TRBJ2-3, with TRBD2 matching 7 bases. The CDR3 runs 15 residues. V shed 2 bases and J 5 bases; nucleotides not matched to a gene: 7. Per the germline V gene, CDR1 is SNHLY and CDR2 is FYNNEI. CDR3 nucleotide sequence: TGTGCCAGCAGTGAATTTTCTAGCGGCGGAGATACGCAGTATTTT. This translates into CASSEFSSGGDTQYF.

A few counts support this clonotype. The chain has TRBV7-8 and TRBJ2-3, with D perhaps TRBD2 (5 bases). CDR3 length: 14 amino acids. Germline lookup yields CDR1 SGHVS and CDR2 FQNEAQ. Trimming took off 8 bases at V and 0 bases at J, with 12 bases between the two ends. As DNA, the CDR3 is TGTGCCAGCCGGGGATTGACTAGCACAGATACGCAGTATTTT. This gives the protein CASRGLTSTDTQYF.

The chain couples TRBV24-1 to TRBJ2-4, with 10 bases identical to TRBD1. Germline CDR1 and CDR2: KGHDR and SFDVKD. The CDR3 runs 16 residues. V lost 4 bases and J lost 1; bases outside the gene matches: 3. In DNA, the CDR3 is TGTGCCACCAGTGACTCGGGACAGGGGGCCAAAAACATTCAGTACTTC. This gives the protein CATSDSGQGAKNIQYF.

This clonotype has ten or more counts. This chain joins TRBV12-5 and TRBJ2-3; D is possibly TRBD1 (5 bases). Looked up from germline, CDR1 is LGHNT and CDR2 is FRNRAP. The CDR3 spans 16 residues. Trimming cost V 7 bases and J 2 bases, with 19 bases left between them. In DNA form, the CDR3 reads TGTGCTAGTGCCGAATATGGGGCAGAGACCACAGATACGCAGTATTTT. Translation: CASAEYGAETTDTQYF.

This clonotype was picked up a small number of times. A clone one base away is much larger, so this may be a read error. CDR3 sequence: CAWSVDGGGASNGQFF. CDR3 DNA: TGTGCCTGGAGTGTAGATGGCGGGGGGGCCTCTAATGGGCAGTTCTTC. The V gene is TRBV30, the J gene TRBJ2-1; 9 positions match TRBD2. This CDR3 spans 16 amino acids. Per the germline V gene, CDR1 is GTSNPN and CDR2 is SVGIG (reference sequence).

This clonotype has a count of ten or more. The chain combines TRBV14 with TRBJ2-7; D not certain. Germline CDR1 and CDR2: SGHDN and FVKESK. This CDR3 is built from 13 residues. V lost 0 bases, J lost 6 bases, and 9 bases lay in between. For the CDR3, the DNA is TGTGCCAGCAGCCAAGATCGGTTCGGCGAGCAGTACTTC. It translates to CASSQDRFGEQYF.

The rearrangement links TRBV19 to TRBJ1-1; no clear D gene. Trimming took 7 bases from V and 2 from J, leaving 17 bases between them. From germline, CDR1 is LNHDA and CDR2 SQIVND (reference sequence). This CDR3 has 15 residues. The CDR3 sequence: CASTPHPDRNTEAFF. CDR3 coding DNA: TGTGCCAGTACCCCCCATCCGGACCGCAACACTGAAGCTTTCTTT.

This clonotype was seen many times. The chain recombines TRBV5-6 with TRBJ1-2; 7 bases align to TRBD1. The germline CDR1 and CDR2 sequences are SGHDT and YYEEEE. CDR3 length equals 12 residues. J lost 6 bases, V lost 1 base, and 0 bases had no gene match. The CDR3 region is CASSLQGDGYTF. CDR3 in DNA: TGTGCCAGCAGCTTGCAGGGGGATGGCTACACCTTC. The full variable domain, rest sourced from reference TRBV5-6 and TRBJ1-2, is DAGVTQSPTHLIKTRGQQVTLRCSPKSGHDTVSWYQQALGQGPQFIFQYYEEEERQRGNFPDRFSGHQFPNYSSELNVNALLLGDSALYLCASSLQGDGYTFGSGTRLTVV.

This clonotype has at least ten counts. V gene TRBV20-1 combines with J gene TRBJ2-7; D is possibly TRBD1 (5 bases). Germline assignment: CDR1 DFQATT and CDR2 SNEGSKA (reference sequence). Trimming shortened V by 8 bases and J by 2 bases, and 16 bases separated the two germline ends. The CDR3 is 13 residues long. The CDR3 loop is CSSPGRAPYEQYF. The CDR3 bases are TGCAGTTCCCCGGGCAGGGCACCCTACGAGCAGTACTTC.